These 9 T cell receptor beta chains originate from one sample sequenced in a study of CD4 T cells in relation to SARS-CoV-2 and coronaviruses. Only in-frame clones appear in the TCRdb table, and some are missing; sequencing was by immunoSEQ multiplex PCR. The table has 35,000 to 40,000 clones, around nine tenths seen once; the top ten hold less than 10%. Specimen: memory CD4+ T cells from PBMCs. The receptors here all came from an adult with COVID-19.

CDR3 region: CASSSLGGNEQFF. Written as DNA, the CDR3 is TGCGCCAGCAGCTCGCTTGGGGGCAACGAGCAGTTCTTC. This sequence joins TRBV5-1 and TRBJ2-1; D perhaps matches TRBD1 (6 bases). The ends were cut back, 3 bases at V and 10 bases at J, with 14 bases in the middle. There are 13 residues in the CDR3. Germline V gene sequence: CDR1 SGHRS, CDR2 YFSETQ.

The gene calls are TRBV5-1 and TRBJ2-5, with 8 bases fitting TRBD1. J was trimmed by 4 bases and V by 4 bases; bases with no gene match: 9. Germline V CDR1 and CDR2: SGHRS, YFSETQ. The CDR3 length is 15 residues. The CDR3 region is CASSPGTGAIETQYF. The CDR3 DNA sequence: TGCGCCAGCAGCCCGGGGACAGGAGCAATAGAGACCCAGTACTTC. The variable domain in full, completed from reference TRBV5-1 and TRBJ2-5, reads KAGVTQTPRYLIKTRGQQVTLSCSPISGHRSVSWYQQTPGQGLQFLFEYFSETQRNKGNFPGRFSGRQFSNSRSEMNVSTLELGDSALYLCASSPGTGAIETQYFGPGTRLLVL.

The rearrangement links TRBV15 to TRBJ1-2; 7 bases align to TRBD1. Germline CDR1 and CDR2: LNHNV and YYDKDF (reference sequence). The CDR3 contains 14 residues. Germline trimming cut 7 bases from V and 6 bases from J; bases unmatched to any gene: 11. The DNA for the CDR3 is TGTGCCACCAAGGGGCCCGGACAGGTCGATGGCTACACCTTC. Residues: CATKGPGQVDGYTF.

The chain carries TRBV24-1 and TRBJ2-3; a weak D match, TRBD2 (6 bases). With 2 bases removed from V and 1 base from J, the gap between germline ends came to 9 bases. Germline loops: CDR1 KGHDR, CDR2 SFDVKD. This CDR3 has 15 residues. As DNA, the CDR3 is TGTGCCACCAGTGATTCCCGCGGGGGCACAGATACGCAGTATTTT. It specifies CATSDSRGGTDTQYF.

The V and J genes are TRBV5-4 and TRBJ2-3; 11 nucleotides match TRBD1. The CDR3 is 16 residues long. Losses at the gene ends were 4 bases for V and 3 bases for J; bases not matched to a gene: 7. The germline V gene has CDR1 SGHNT and CDR2 YYREEE (reference sequence). Here the CDR3 reads CASSMGTGGRTDTQYF. CDR3 DNA: TGTGCCAGCAGCATGGGGACAGGGGGGCGAACAGATACGCAGTATTTT.

The chain joins TRBV18 to TRBJ1-5; D perhaps matches TRBD1 (5 bases). Germline CDR1 reads KGHSH; CDR2 reads LQKENI. This CDR3 contains 18 residues. Trimming left V 6 bases short and J 3 bases short, with 24 bases between. For the CDR3, the DNA is TGTGCCAGCTCCCCATTCCCCCCGCGACAGAGTTTCAATCAGCCCCAGCATTTT. Translation gives CASSPFPPRQSFNQPQHF.

This chain joins TRBV7-6 and TRBJ1-6; a weak D match, TRBD1 (6 bases). Trimming took off 2 bases at V and 9 bases at J, with 20 bases between the two ends. The germline gives CDR1 SGHVS, CDR2 FNYEAQ. The CDR3 sequence is 17 residues long. CDR3 sequence reads: CASSLPTLAGEVSPLHF. CDR3 coding DNA: TGTGCCAGCAGCTTACCTACTTTAGCAGGGGAGGTTTCACCCCTCCACTTT.

The chain carries TRBV9 and TRBJ2-3; 7 nucleotides line up with TRBD1. CDR3 length equals 16 residues. J gave up 4 bases and V 3 bases, and 11 bases lay outside the gene matches. From germline, CDR1 is SGDLS and CDR2 YYNGEE. The CDR3 DNA reads as TGTGCCAGCAGCGCCCGGGAAGGGGGCATTTCAGATACGCAGTATTTT. The encoded protein is CASSAREGGISDTQYF. The full variable domain, its missing parts supplied by reference TRBV9 and TRBJ2-3, is DSGVTQTPKHLITATGQRVTLRCSPRSGDLSVYWYQQSLDQGLQFLIQYYNGEERAKGNILERFSAQQFPDLHSELNLSSLELGDSALYFCASSAREGGISDTQYFGPGTRLTVL.

This chain joins TRBV10-3 and TRBJ1-4; D is unresolved. This CDR3 comprises 14 residues. Germline V CDR1 and CDR2: ENHRY, SYGVKD. V was cut by 3 bases and J by 5 bases, with 10 bases left in between. CDR3 nucleotide sequence: TGTGCCATCAGTGACCAGGCACAGAATGAAAAACTGTTTTTT. As protein: CAISDQAQNEKLFF.